This T cell receptor (beta chain) was recovered during a study of blood T cell repertoires in COVID-19. About the study: The cDNA or gDNA used as material had been derived from T cells, B-cell-depleted T cells, or PBMCs.

CDR1 is SQVTM and CDR2 is ANQGSEA in the germline V gene. Trimming removed 7 bases from V and 1 base from J, with 7 bases in between. CDR3 length equals 11 residues. In the authors' methods: Estimates of nucleated cell counts were drawn from the amplification of reference gene primers. Repertoires were generated with immunoSEQ multiplex PCR, while TCRdb's copy carries only in-frame clones and drops some. V, J and clone size were drawn from that table, and D and trimming were deduced from the DNA. The sample includes about 140,000 clones, 65% to 85% of them seen just once. The rearrangement joins TRBV29-1 to TRBJ1-1; D remains ambiguous. This TCR derives from a human donor in a cohort sampled during active COVID-19. The sequenced sample consisted of peripheral blood. In DNA form, the CDR3 reads TGCAGCGGTAGAGCGAACACTGAAGCTTTCTTT. This encodes CSGRANTEAFF.